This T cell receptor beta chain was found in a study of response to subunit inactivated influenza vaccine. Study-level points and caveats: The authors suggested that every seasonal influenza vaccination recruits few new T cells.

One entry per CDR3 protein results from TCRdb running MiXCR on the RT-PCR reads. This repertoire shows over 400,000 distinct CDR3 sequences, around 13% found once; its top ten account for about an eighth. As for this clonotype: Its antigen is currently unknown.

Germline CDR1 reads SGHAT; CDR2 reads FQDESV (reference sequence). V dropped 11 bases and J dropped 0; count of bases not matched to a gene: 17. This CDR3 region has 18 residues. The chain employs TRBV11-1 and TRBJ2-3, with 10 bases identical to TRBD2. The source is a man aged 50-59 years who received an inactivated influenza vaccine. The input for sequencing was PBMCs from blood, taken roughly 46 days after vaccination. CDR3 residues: CAFCLPAGGPLSTDTQYF. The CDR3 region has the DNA TGTGCCTTCTGTTTGCCAGCGGGGGGGCCCCTGAGCACAGATACGCAGTATTTT.